This passage covers 22 T cell receptor beta chains from one sample sequenced in a study of shared clonotypes between healthy human individuals. Method: immunoSEQ multiplex PCR; TCRdb's copy keeps in-frame clones and lacks some. The table has some 2,400,000 clones, approximately 94% seen once. What was sequenced was naive CD4+ T cells sorted from blood. As for subset: CD45RA+ positively selected. The receptors shown here come from a man aged 18 to 30 in good health.

The chain couples TRBV6-5 to TRBJ2-2, with D tentatively TRBD2 (6 bases). Between the trimmed V and J ends, which lost 9 bases and 5 bases, there was a span of 16 bases. The germline V gene encodes CDR1 MNHEY and CDR2 SVGAGI. This CDR3 region has 14 residues. DNA of the CDR3: TGTGCCAGTCAACTGGCGGGGACTACCGGGGAGCTGTTTTTT. Its translation: CASQLAGTTGELFF.

This clone showed up just once. The chain couples TRBV20-1 to TRBJ1-2; TRBD1 might be the D (6 bases). CDR1 and CDR2 from the germline V gene are DFQATT and SNEGSKA (reference sequence). The CDR3 is 11 residues long. V lost 5 bases and J lost 7, with 11 bases in between. Here the CDR3 reads CSAGGALGYTF. CDR3 in DNA: TGCAGTGCTGGGGGGGCTCTTGGCTACACCTTC.

V and J are TRBV5-1 and TRBJ1-2; weak D call: TRBD1 (6 bases). Germline V gives CDR1 SGHRS, CDR2 YFSETQ. The CDR3 covers 15 residues. V dropped 2 bases and J dropped 2 bases, with 13 bases sitting between them. The CDR3 loop is CASSFLKGGNYGYTF. CDR3 coding DNA: TGCGCCAGCAGCTTCCTCAAAGGGGGAAACTATGGCTACACCTTC. The whole variable domain, remainder taken from reference TRBV5-1 and TRBJ1-2, is KAGVTQTPRYLIKTRGQQVTLSCSPISGHRSVSWYQQTPGQGLQFLFEYFSETQRNKGNFPGRFSGRQFSNSRSEMNVSTLELGDSALYLCASSFLKGGNYGYTFGSGTRLTVV.

The J gene is TRBJ2-3, the V gene TRBV9; no clear D. Trimming cost V 0 bases and J 2 bases, with 16 bases left between them. This CDR3 has 17 residues. Germline lookup yields CDR1 SGDLS and CDR2 YYNGEE. The CDR3 nucleotides are TGTGCCAGCAGCGTAGTTGGGTGGGATCCCTCCACAGATACGCAGTATTTT. Amino acids: CASSVVGWDPSTDTQYF.

This sequence joins TRBV6-5 and TRBJ1-1; tentatively, D is TRBD1 (6 bases). V shed 6 bases and J shed 8 bases, with 22 bases lying between them. From germline, CDR1 is MNHEY and CDR2 SVGAGI. The CDR3 runs 15 residues. CDR3 protein: CASRYDGQPRGEAFF. For the CDR3, the DNA is TGTGCCAGCAGATATGACGGACAGCCCAGAGGAGAAGCTTTCTTT.

The gene calls are TRBV27 and TRBJ2-5, with a tentative D call TRBD1 (5 bases). V lost 6 bases and J lost 2, with 10 bases in between. Germline assignment: CDR1 MNHEY and CDR2 SMNVEV (reference sequence). CDR3 length: 13 amino acids. For the CDR3, the DNA is TGTGCCAGCAGGCAGGGTATTCAAGAGACCCAGTACTTC. As protein: CASRQGIQETQYF.

In the case of this clone: This same CDR3 is encoded by further DNA sequences in the sample. The chain has TRBV7-3 and TRBJ2-6; 7 nucleotides agree with TRBD1. J lost 1 base, V lost 2 bases, and 2 bases had no gene match. The CDR3 sequence is 16 residues long. Germline CDR1 reads SGHTA; CDR2 reads FQGTGA. CDR3 region: CASSLDRVSGANVLTF. DNA for the CDR3: TGTGCCAGCAGCTTAGACAGGGTATCTGGGGCCAACGTCCTGACTTTC.

The chain couples TRBV10-3 to TRBJ1-4; D is possibly TRBD1 (6 bases). The V and J ends lost 3 bases and 5 bases respectively, with 10 bases between them. The CDR3 is 14 residues long. Germline values: CDR1 ENHRY, CDR2 SYGVKD. The CDR3 DNA is TGTGCCATCAGTGATCTACAGGGAAATGAAAAACTGTTTTTT. It is translated as CAISDLQGNEKLFF.

The chain joins TRBV10-1 to TRBJ1-2; unclear D gene. The V and J ends lost 3 bases and 3 bases respectively, with 8 bases between them. Germline CDR1 reads WNHNN; CDR2 reads SYGVQD (reference sequence). The CDR3 covers 13 residues. The CDR3 sequence is CASSESMDYGYTF. The CDR3 region has the DNA TGCGCCAGCAGTGAAAGTATGGACTATGGCTACACCTTC.

Details on this clone: At one of its ends the junction is not consistent with the germline gene, which may arise from a read error. The genes are TRBV7-7 and TRBJ2-3, with D perhaps TRBD2 (7 bases). Germline V gene data show CDR1 as SSHAT and CDR2 as FNYEAQ (reference sequence). This CDR3 contains 16 residues. CDR3: CASSTGRGRSTDTQYF. CDR3 DNA sequence: TGTGCTAGCAGCACCGGGCGGGGGCGAAGCACAGATACGCAGTATTTT. Filled out from reference TRBV7-7 and TRBJ2-3, the complete variable domain reads GAGVSQSPRYKVTKRGQDVTLRCDPISSHATLYWYQQALGQGPEFLTYFNYEAQPDKSGLPSDRFSAERPEGSISTLTIQRTEQRDSAMYRCASSTGRGRSTDTQYFGPGTRLTVL.

The J gene is TRBJ2-5, the V gene TRBV9; D possibly uses TRBD1 or TRBD2 (6 bases each). From germline, CDR1 is SGDLS and CDR2 YYNGEE. With 1 base removed from V and 4 bases from J, the gap between germline ends came to 17 bases. This CDR3 region has 16 residues. CDR3 sequence (DNA): TGTGCCAGCAGCGTATCCACAGGGTTGGGAGGAGAGACCCAGTACTTC. This sequence encodes CASSVSTGLGGETQYF.

The chain uses TRBV15 and TRBJ1-5; the D is unclear. The CDR3 covers 16 residues. Germline loops: CDR1 LNHNV, CDR2 YYDKDF (reference sequence). V lost 0 bases to trimming and J lost 2 bases, with 11 bases between them. CDR3 in DNA: TGTGCCACCAGCAGAGATAAGCAGTTTGGCAATCAGCCCCAGCATTTT. Translated: CATSRDKQFGNQPQHF.

The chain employs TRBV2 and TRBJ2-3; D is unresolved. Trimming shortened V by 7 bases and J by 6 bases, and 17 bases separated the two germline ends. Germline assignment: CDR1 SNHLY and CDR2 FYNNEI. This CDR3 region has 14 residues. CDR3: CASTRSLRMDTQYF. The CDR3 DNA reads TGTGCCAGCACGAGATCCTTAAGAATGGATACGCAGTATTTT.

The chain has TRBV4-3 and TRBJ1-3; TRBD1 is a possible D gene (5 bases). Trimming removed 5 bases at V and 0 bases at J, with 8 bases between. Germline V lookup: CDR1 LGHNA, CDR2 YSLEER. The CDR3 runs 14 residues. CDR3 residues: CASSGTDSGNTIYF. In DNA, the CDR3 is TGCGCCAGCAGCGGGACGGACTCTGGAAACACCATATATTTT.

The CDR3 nucleotides read TGTGCCACCAGCAGAGGGGACTGGCGGGAGAGCTACGAGCAGTACTTC. Translating it yields CATSRGDWRESYEQYF. The rearrangement uses TRBV15 and TRBJ2-7; TRBD2 matches 7 bases. The V segment lost 1 base and the J segment 3 bases; nucleotides outside the gene matches: 9. CDR3 size: 16 residues. From germline, CDR1 is LNHNV and CDR2 YYDKDF (reference sequence).

The chain employs TRBV6-5 and TRBJ1-5, with a possible D match to TRBD1 (5 bases). CDR1 MNHEY and CDR2 SVGAGI come from the germline V gene. The V and J ends lost 4 bases and 3 bases respectively, with 10 bases between them. This CDR3 has 14 amino acids. In DNA, the CDR3 is TGTGCCAGCAGTTCAAGACAGACCAATCAGCCCCAGCATTTT. Translated: CASSSRQTNQPQHF.

The rearrangement joins TRBV29-1 to TRBJ1-1, with a tentative D call TRBD1 (5 bases). Germline CDR1 SQVTM, CDR2 ANQGSEA. This CDR3 is built from 14 residues. V was shortened by 4 bases and J by 0 bases, with 12 bases between the two germline ends. The CDR3 loop reads CSVAQGSMNTEAFF. CDR3 bases: TGCAGCGTTGCGCAGGGAAGCATGAACACTGAAGCTTTCTTT.

The chain is built from TRBV5-1 and TRBJ2-2, with 7 bases identical to TRBD2. V lost 4 bases, J lost 5 bases, and 14 bases stayed unmatched. The CDR3 length is 17 residues. Germline V gene sequence: CDR1 SGHRS, CDR2 YFSETQ. Here the CDR3 DNA reads TGCGCCAGCAGCCCTATTCAGCAAGGGCGGGGGACCGGGGAGCTGTTTTTT. This gives the protein CASSPIQQGRGTGELFF.

This sequence joins TRBV19 and TRBJ2-3; D ambiguous. There are 15 residues in the CDR3. CDR1 is LNHDA, CDR2 SQIVND, per germline (reference sequence). V was trimmed by 5 bases and J by 0 bases, leaving 12 bases between them. The CDR3 coding sequence is TGTGCCAGTAGTGTTGTGAGTACTAGCACAGATACGCAGTATTTT. Encoded protein: CASSVVSTSTDTQYF.

The rearrangement uses TRBV28 and TRBJ2-7; D unresolved. Trimming removed 3 bases at V and 2 bases at J, with 20 bases between. The CDR3 consists of 17 residues. CDR1 and CDR2 (germline): MDHEN, SYDVKM. CDR3 bases: TGTGCCAGCAGTTTCGGCAGGATAGAGGTGCTCACCTACGAGCAGTACTTC. Translation: CASSFGRIEVLTYEQYF.

The CDR3 spells CASKLVGTDTQYF. The CDR3 nucleotides are TGTGCCAGCAAGCTAGTAGGCACAGATACGCAGTATTTT. This rearrangement joins TRBV7-9 to TRBJ2-3; the D is unclear. Trimming cost V 7 bases and J 1 base, with 9 bases left between them. The CDR3 consists of 13 residues. Germline values: CDR1 SEHNR, CDR2 FQNEAQ (reference sequence).

V usage is TRBV4-1 and J usage is TRBJ2-7; weak D call: TRBD2 (5 bases). The CDR3 consists of 13 residues. Per germline, CDR1 MGHRA and CDR2 YSYEKL. Trimming shortened V by 1 base and J by 3 bases, and 7 bases separated the two germline ends. The CDR3 loop is CASSQVGSYEQYF. As DNA, the CDR3 is TGCGCCAGCAGCCAAGTAGGGAGCTACGAGCAGTACTTC.